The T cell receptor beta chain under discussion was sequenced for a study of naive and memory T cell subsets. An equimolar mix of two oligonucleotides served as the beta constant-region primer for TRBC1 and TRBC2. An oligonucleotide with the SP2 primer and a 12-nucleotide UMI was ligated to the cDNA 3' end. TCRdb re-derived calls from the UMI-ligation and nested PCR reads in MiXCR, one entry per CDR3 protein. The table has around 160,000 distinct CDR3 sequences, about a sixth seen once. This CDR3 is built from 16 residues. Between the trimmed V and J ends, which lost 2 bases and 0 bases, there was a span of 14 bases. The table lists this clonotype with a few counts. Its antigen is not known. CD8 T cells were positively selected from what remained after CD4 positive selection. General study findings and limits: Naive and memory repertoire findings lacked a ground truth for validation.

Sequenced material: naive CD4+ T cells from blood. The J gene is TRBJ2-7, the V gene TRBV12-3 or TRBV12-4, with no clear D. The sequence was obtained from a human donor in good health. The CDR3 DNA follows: TGTGCCAGCAGTTTATCCTGGGATTGGGTCTCCTACGAGCAGTACTTC. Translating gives CASSLSWDWVSYEQYF.